This is a list of T cell receptor beta chains from one sample in a study of OX40 agonist ivuxolimab in advanced cancers. Profiled with immunoSEQ multiplex PCR; TCRdb holds only in-frame clones, not every one. The sample has around 69,000 clones, 80% to 90% seen once. The specimen was CD4+ or CD8+ T cells sorted from blood, collected in a trial of the OX40 agonist ivuxolimab. The receptors here all came from an adult with an advanced solid tumor such as melanoma, head and neck, liver or kidney cancer. Both conserved end residues are part of each CDR3. Each record gives: D gene, J gene, clone size, V gene, CDR3 protein, CDR3 DNA. A D gene is named only where the DNA matches it firmly. Not all rows give a size; the values are once, few, many and, for expanded clones, a class.

NA	TRBJ1-5	NA	TRBV7-9	CASSPAGRQPQHF	TGTGCCAGCAGCCCCGCCGGGCGTCAGCCCCAGCATTTT
NA	TRBJ1-2	NA	TRBV19	CASSMWTEPYGYTF	TGTGCCAGTAGTATGTGGACGGAGCCCTATGGCTACACCTTC
NA	TRBJ2-5	NA	TRBV5-1	CASSLALSSSLYF	TGCGCCAGCAGCTTGGCTCTTTCTAGCTCCCTGTACTTC
TRBD2	TRBJ2-5	NA	TRBV7-3	CASSFRSGSQETQYF	TGTGCCAGCAGCTTCAGGAGCGGGAGTCAAGAGACCCAGTACTTC
NA	TRBJ1-5	NA	TRBV2	CASRRDSNQPQHF	TGTGCCAGCAGAAGAGATAGCAATCAGCCCCAGCATTTT
TRBD1	TRBJ2-7	NA	TRBV7-2	CASSLGDRGLKDEQYF	TGTGCCAGCAGCTTAGGGGACAGGGGTCTGAAGGACGAGCAGTACTTC
NA	TRBJ2-5	NA	TRBV18	CASSPPSGGGETQYF	TGTGCCAGCTCACCACCGTCAGGAGGAGGGGAGACCCAGTACTTC
NA	TRBJ1-2	few	TRBV4-3	CASSRAGGKDGYTF	TGCGCCAGCAGCCGCGCCGGGGGAAAGGATGGCTACACCTTC
NA	TRBJ1-5	NA	TRBV7-2	CASSLDRTRQPQHF	TGTGCCAGCAGCCTCGACAGGACTCGTCAGCCCCAGCATTTT
TRBD2	TRBJ2-3	NA	TRBV15	CATSRASGLARDTQYF	TGTGCCACCAGCAGAGCTAGCGGGCTGGCCAGAGATACGCAGTATTTT
TRBD1	TRBJ2-7	NA	TRBV7-9	CASSFRDSPYEQYF	TGTGCCAGCAGCTTCCGGGACAGTCCCTACGAGCAGTACTTC